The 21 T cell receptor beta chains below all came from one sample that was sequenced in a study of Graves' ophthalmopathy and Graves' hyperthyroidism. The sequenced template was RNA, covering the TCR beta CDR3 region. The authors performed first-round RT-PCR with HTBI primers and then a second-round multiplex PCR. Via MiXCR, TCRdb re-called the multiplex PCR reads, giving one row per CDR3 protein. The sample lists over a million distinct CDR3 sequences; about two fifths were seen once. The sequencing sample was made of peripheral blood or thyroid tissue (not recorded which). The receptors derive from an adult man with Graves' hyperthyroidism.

CDR3 region: CASSERLAGVKLTGELFF. In nucleotides, the CDR3 is TGCGCCAGCAGCGAGAGACTAGCGGGAGTTAAGCTGACCGGGGAGCTGTTTTTT. The chain joins TRBV4-1 to TRBJ2-2; 12 bases line up with TRBD2. The germline gives CDR1 MGHRA, CDR2 YSYEKL. This CDR3 is 18 amino acids long. Losses at the gene ends were 5 bases for V and 5 bases for J; bases not matched to a gene: 12.

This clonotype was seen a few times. CDR3 amino acids: CSVAGRGYGDTQYF. As DNA, the CDR3 is TGCAGCGTTGCGGGCAGGGGTTATGGAGATACGCAGTATTTT. The chain joins TRBV29-1 to TRBJ2-3, with D possibly being TRBD1 (6 bases). The V end lost 4 bases, the J end lost 5 bases, and 16 bases lay between the germline ends. The germline V gene encodes CDR1 SQVTM and CDR2 ANQGSEA. The CDR3 is 14 residues long.

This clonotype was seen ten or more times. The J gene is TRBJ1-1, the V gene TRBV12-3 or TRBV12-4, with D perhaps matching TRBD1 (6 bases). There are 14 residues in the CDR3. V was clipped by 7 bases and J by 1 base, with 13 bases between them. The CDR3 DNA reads TGTGCCAGCACCTGGGGCAGGGGGAACACTGAAGCTTTCTTT. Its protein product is CASTWGRGNTEAFF.

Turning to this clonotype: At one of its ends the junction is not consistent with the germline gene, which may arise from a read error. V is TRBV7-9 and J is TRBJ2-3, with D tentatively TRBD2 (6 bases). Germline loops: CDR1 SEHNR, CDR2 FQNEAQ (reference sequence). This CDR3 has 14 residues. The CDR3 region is CASSLGGLRDAQYF. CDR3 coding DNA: TGTGCCAGCAGCTTAGGGGGACTGCGAGATGCGCAGTATTTT. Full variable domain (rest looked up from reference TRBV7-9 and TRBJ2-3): DTGVSQNPRHKITKRGQNVTFRCDPISEHNRLYWYRQTLGQGPEFLTYFQNEAQLEKSRLLSDRFSAERPKGSFSTLEIQRTEQGDSAMYLCASSLGGLRDAQYFGPGTRLTVL.

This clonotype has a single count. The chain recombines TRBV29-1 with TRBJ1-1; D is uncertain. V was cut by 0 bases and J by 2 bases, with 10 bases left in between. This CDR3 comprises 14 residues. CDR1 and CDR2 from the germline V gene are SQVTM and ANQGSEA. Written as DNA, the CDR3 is TGCAGCGTTGAAGATCGGGGAGACAACACTGAAGCTTTCTTT. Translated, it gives CSVEDRGDNTEAFF.

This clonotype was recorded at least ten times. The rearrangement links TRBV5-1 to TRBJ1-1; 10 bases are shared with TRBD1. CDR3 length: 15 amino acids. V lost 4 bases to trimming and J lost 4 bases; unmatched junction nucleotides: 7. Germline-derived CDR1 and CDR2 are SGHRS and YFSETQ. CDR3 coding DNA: TGCGCCAGCAGCGGGACAGGGGAGAAGGGCACTGAAGCTTTCTTT. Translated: CASSGTGEKGTEAFF.

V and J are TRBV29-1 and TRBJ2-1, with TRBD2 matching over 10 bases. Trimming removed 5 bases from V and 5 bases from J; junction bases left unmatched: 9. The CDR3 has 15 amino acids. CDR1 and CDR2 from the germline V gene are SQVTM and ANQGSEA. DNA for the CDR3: TGCAGCGTTCGACTAGCGGGCGGGCCGGACAATGAGCAGTTCTTC. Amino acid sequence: CSVRLAGGPDNEQFF.

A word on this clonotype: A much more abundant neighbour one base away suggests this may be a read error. DNA for the CDR3: TGCGCCAACAGCCAAGATCCTAGCAATCAGCCCCAGCATTTT. This translates into CANSQDPSNQPQHF. V gene TRBV4-3 combines with J gene TRBJ1-5; D unresolved. This CDR3 has 14 residues. The germline gives CDR1 LGHNA, CDR2 YSLEER.

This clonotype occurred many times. The CDR3 sequence: CASSSSVRRTVEAFF. DNA of the CDR3: TGTGCCAGCAGCTCCTCGGTCAGGAGAACAGTTGAAGCTTTCTTT. The genes are TRBV11-2 and TRBJ1-1; D remains ambiguous. This CDR3 region has 15 residues. Trimming pared 4 bases from V and 7 bases from J, leaving 19 bases between. CDR1 SGHAT and CDR2 FQNNGV come from the germline V gene.

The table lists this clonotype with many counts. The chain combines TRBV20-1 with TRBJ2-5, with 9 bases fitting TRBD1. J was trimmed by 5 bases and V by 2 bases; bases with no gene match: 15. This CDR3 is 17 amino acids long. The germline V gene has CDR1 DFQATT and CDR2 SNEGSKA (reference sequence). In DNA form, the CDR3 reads TGCAGTGCTAGACCACACGCGGGACAGGGTCCGAGGGAGACCCAGTACTTC. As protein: CSARPHAGQGPRETQYF.

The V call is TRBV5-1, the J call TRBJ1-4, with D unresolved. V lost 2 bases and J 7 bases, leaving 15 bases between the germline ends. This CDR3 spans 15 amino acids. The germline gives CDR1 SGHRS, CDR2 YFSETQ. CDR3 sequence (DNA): TGCGCCAGCAGCTTTCTTCAAGGAAGCGGTGAAAAACTGTTTTTT. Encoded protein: CASSFLQGSGEKLFF. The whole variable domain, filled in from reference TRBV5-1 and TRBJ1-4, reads KAGVTQTPRYLIKTRGQQVTLSCSPISGHRSVSWYQQTPGQGLQFLFEYFSETQRNKGNFPGRFSGRQFSNSRSEMNVSTLELGDSALYLCASSFLQGSGEKLFFGSGTQLSVL.

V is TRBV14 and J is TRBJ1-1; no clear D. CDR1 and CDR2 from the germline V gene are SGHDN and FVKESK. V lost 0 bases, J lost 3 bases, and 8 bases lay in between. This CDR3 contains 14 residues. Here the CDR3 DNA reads TGTGCCAGCAGCCAAGATTGGGCGGACACTGAAGCTTTCTTT. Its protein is CASSQDWADTEAFF. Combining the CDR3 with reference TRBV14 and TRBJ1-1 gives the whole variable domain EAGVTQFPSHSVIEKGQTVTLRCDPISGHDNLYWYRRVMGKEIKFLLHFVKESKQDESGMPNNRFLAERTGGTYSTLKVQPAELEDSGVYFCASSQDWADTEAFFGQGTRLTVV.

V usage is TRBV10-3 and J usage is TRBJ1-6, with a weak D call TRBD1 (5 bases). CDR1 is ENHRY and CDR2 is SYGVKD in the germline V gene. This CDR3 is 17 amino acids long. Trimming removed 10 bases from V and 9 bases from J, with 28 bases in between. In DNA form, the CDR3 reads TGTGCCAGCAGCCGGAACACAGGTTCGGTGCCTATTTCACCCCTCCACTTT. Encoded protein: CASSRNTGSVPISPLHF.

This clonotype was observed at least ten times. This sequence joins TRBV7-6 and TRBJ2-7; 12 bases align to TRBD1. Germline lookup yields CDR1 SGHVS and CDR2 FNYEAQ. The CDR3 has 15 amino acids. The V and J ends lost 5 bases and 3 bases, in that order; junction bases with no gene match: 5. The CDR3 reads CASSDRDRGLYEQYF. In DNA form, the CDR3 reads TGTGCCAGCAGCGACCGGGACAGGGGGCTCTACGAGCAGTACTTC.

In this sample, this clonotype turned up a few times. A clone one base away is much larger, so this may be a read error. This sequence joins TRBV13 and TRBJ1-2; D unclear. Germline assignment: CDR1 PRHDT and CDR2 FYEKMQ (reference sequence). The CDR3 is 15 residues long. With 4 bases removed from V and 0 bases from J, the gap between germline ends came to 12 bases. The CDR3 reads CASSYVSSTNYGYTF. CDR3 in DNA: TGTGCCAGCAGCTACGTATCCTCCACTAACTATGGCTACACCTTC.

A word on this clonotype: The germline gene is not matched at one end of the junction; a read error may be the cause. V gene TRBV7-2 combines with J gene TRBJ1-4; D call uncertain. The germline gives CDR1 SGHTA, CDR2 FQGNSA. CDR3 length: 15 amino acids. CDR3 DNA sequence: TGTGCCGGCAGCTTAGACTATGGATCTAATGAAAAACTGTTTTTT. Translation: CAGSLDYGSNEKLFF.

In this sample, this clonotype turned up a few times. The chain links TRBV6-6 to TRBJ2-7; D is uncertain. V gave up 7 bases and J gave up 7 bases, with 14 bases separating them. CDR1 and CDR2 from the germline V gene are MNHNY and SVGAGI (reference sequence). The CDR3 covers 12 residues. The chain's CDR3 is CASTIGGGEQYF. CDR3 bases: TGTGCCAGCACTATCGGCGGCGGTGAGCAGTACTTC.

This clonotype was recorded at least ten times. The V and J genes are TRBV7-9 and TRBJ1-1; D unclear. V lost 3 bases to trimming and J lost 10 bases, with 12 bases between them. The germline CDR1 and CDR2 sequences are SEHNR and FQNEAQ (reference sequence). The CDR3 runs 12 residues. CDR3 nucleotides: TGTGCCAGCAGCTTTGAGAGGTTCGGAGCTTTCTTT. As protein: CASSFERFGAFF.

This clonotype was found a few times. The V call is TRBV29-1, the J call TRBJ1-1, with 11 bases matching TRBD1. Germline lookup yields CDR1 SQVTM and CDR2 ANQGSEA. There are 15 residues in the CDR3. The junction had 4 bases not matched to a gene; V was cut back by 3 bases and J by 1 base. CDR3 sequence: CSVEGTGGRNTEAFF. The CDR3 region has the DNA TGCAGCGTTGAGGGGACAGGGGGTAGGAACACTGAAGCTTTCTTT.

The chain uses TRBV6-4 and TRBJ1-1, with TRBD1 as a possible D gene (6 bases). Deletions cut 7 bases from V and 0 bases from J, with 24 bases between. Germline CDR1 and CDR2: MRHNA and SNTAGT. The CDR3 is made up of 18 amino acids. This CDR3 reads CASIWGQLQQPMNTEAFF. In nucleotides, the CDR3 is TGTGCCAGCATTTGGGGACAACTACAACAACCGATGAACACTGAAGCTTTCTTT.

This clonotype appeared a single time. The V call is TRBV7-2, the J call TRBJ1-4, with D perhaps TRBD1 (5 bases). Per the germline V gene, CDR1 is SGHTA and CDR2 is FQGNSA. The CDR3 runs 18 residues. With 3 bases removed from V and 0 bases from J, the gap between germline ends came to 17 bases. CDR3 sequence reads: CASSLLGTSGATNEKLFF. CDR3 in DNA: TGTGCCAGCAGCTTGTTGGGGACCTCTGGGGCAACTAATGAAAAACTGTTTTTT.